This T cell receptor (beta chain) originates from a study of cytomegalovirus exposure and HLA in healthy donors. Study details: The roughly 120 million unique TCR beta sequences, from roughly 170 million T cells, were found by an earlier analysis. Of all 400 or so donors who were genotyped, around 79% belonged to the Caucasian-associated ancestry cluster. Study-wide points: HLA restriction was apparent for most CMV-associated TCR beta chains in a later analysis.

There are 14 residues in the CDR3. V dropped 6 bases and J dropped 3; count of bases not matched to a gene: 1. CDR1 and CDR2 (germline): LNHDA, SQIVND (reference sequence). The primer mix had 60 Vbeta and 13 Jbeta primers. The repertoire was sequenced with immunoSEQ multiplex PCR; TCRdb's copy has only in-frame clones and lacks some. This repertoire shows fewer than 130,000 clones, 65% to 80% found once; its top ten account for just under 3%. Each donor's status was that of a healthy bone marrow donor. In its sample, this clone was seen a few times. Its antigen is not known. The material sequenced was PBMCs. The receptor comes from a woman aged 60-75 years in good health and CMV-seropositive. The chain combines TRBV19 with TRBJ2-2; TRBD1 agrees at 10 bases. CDR3 protein: CASRTGGDTGELFF. The DNA for the CDR3 is TGTGCCAGTAGGACAGGGGGCGACACCGGGGAGCTGTTTTTT.